The clone carrying this T cell receptor (beta chain) occurred many times. Its antigen is still unknown. The data were obtained in a study of identical twins. Findings and limits, study-wide: Modelling underestimated the level of out-of-frame TCR alpha sharing observed in monozygotic twins. Within twin pairs, the out-of-frame alpha sequences they shared showed excess low generation probability. Out-of-frame beta chain sequences displayed weaker excess sharing between twins.

The CDR3 totals 15 residues. Trimming stripped 4 bases from V and 8 bases from J, with 21 bases between. In germline, CDR1 is SGHKS, CDR2 YYEKEE (reference sequence). Template switching created a universal primer site, and the cDNA included unique molecular identifiers. Each CDR3 protein is one row after TCRdb ran MiXCR on the 5' RACE reads. In the table there are 200,000 to 250,000 distinct CDR3 sequences, about an eighth of which are singletons. This sample also belongs to another study, concerning yellow fever vaccine responses in identical twins.

This clonotype was sampled from a young woman in good health. The genes are TRBV5-5 and TRBJ1-2, with TRBD1 as a possible D gene (5 bases). The sequenced material came from memory (CD45RO+) T cells sorted from blood. The CDR3 DNA reads TGTGCCAGCAGCCACGACCAGGGCCTCTGGGAGGGCTACACCTTC. This encodes CASSHDQGLWEGYTF.